Presented here are 31 T cell receptor beta chains from one specimen sequenced in a study of T cells in Graves' hyperthyroidism and ophthalmopathy. It was RNA transcripts that yielded the amplified TCR beta CDR3 regions. Carried out on the TCR CDR3, a first-round RT-PCR used the HTBI primer set. Each CDR3 protein is one row after TCRdb ran MiXCR on the multiplex PCR reads. The table has over 350,000 distinct CDR3 sequences, about 18% seen once. Specimen: blood. The receptors here all came from a man aged 18 to 30 with Graves' ophthalmopathy.

As to this clonotype: A junction end diverges from the germline sequence, so it may reflect a read error. V and J are TRBV29-1 and TRBJ2-7; no clear D. The CDR3 runs 13 residues. Germline CDR1 reads SQVTM; CDR2 reads ANQGSEA. CDR3: CSVDSGGSHEQYF. CDR3 in DNA: TGCAGCGTTGATTCGGGCGGCTCCCACGAGCAGTACTTC.

There are many counts of this clonotype. The J gene is TRBJ1-2, the V gene TRBV7-9; 7 bases are shared with TRBD1. Germline V lookup: CDR1 SEHNR, CDR2 FQNEAQ (reference sequence). This CDR3 contains 14 residues. After removal of 4 bases from V and 4 bases from J, the junction contained 6 bases not matched to a gene. CDR3 coding DNA: TGTGCCAGCAGCTCATTGACAGGGAGCTATGGCTACACCTTC. This codes for CASSSLTGSYGYTF.

This clonotype was counted many times. The J gene is TRBJ2-5, the V gene TRBV20-1, with 9 positions matching TRBD1. Germline values: CDR1 DFQATT, CDR2 SNEGSKA (reference sequence). There are 12 residues in the CDR3. The V and J ends lost 4 bases and 5 bases, in that order; junction bases with no gene match: 2. The CDR3 DNA reads as TGCAGTGCTATCGACAGGGGGGAGACCCAGTACTTC. It is translated as CSAIDRGETQYF.

This clonotype was counted between two and nine times. The rearrangement links TRBV5-1 to TRBJ2-7; 7 positions match TRBD1. Germline V gene sequence: CDR1 SGHRS, CDR2 YFSETQ. The CDR3 loop spans 13 amino acids. V shed 4 bases, J shed 6 bases, and the junction held 7 bases outside the gene matches. The CDR3 DNA is TGCGCCAGCAGCCTGACAGGGCTCGTCGAGCAGTACTTC. Encoded protein: CASSLTGLVEQYF.

This clonotype appeared many times. The chain carries TRBV20-1 and TRBJ1-2; D gene ambiguous. CDR1 and CDR2 from the germline V gene are DFQATT and SNEGSKA (reference sequence). The CDR3 runs to 10 residues. V lost 4 bases and J lost 4, with 4 bases in between. Written as DNA, the CDR3 is TGCAGTGCTAAGGCCTATGGCTACACCTTC. Its protein is CSAKAYGYTF.

This clonotype appeared a few times. The V and J genes are TRBV6-1 and TRBJ2-1; no clear D. V lost 6 bases and J 5 bases, leaving 8 bases between the germline ends. The CDR3 contains 12 residues. Germline V lookup: CDR1 MNHNS, CDR2 SASEGT. CDR3 in amino acids: CASSYINNEQFF. The DNA of the CDR3 is TGTGCCAGCAGCTACATAAACAATGAGCAGTTCTTC.

The CDR3 here is CASSLGGDGELFF. DNA of the CDR3: TGTGCCAGCAGTTTAGGGGGGGACGGGGAGCTGTTTTTT. The V call is TRBV12-3 or TRBV12-4, the J call TRBJ2-2; the D gene is possibly TRBD2 (6 bases). The V and J ends lost 1 base and 7 bases respectively, with 7 bases between them. The CDR3 contains 13 residues.

In regard to this clonotype: Being one base from a much bigger clone, this may be a read error. V is TRBV2 and J is TRBJ2-1; 7 positions match TRBD2. The V gene's germline CDR1 is SNHLY and CDR2 FYNNEI. This CDR3 has 16 residues. CDR3 sequence: CAISYLYRGENNEQFF. The DNA of the CDR3 is TGTGCCATCAGTTACCTCTATCGGGGGGAGAACAATGAGCAGTTCTTC.

This clonotype was counted at least ten times. The chain combines TRBV28 with TRBJ1-2, with a tentative D call TRBD1 (6 bases). The germline CDR1 and CDR2 sequences are MDHEN and SYDVKM. This CDR3 spans 14 amino acids. V lost 6 bases and J lost 3, with 14 bases in between. CDR3 bases: TGTGCCAGCAGCCAACAGGGCCGGGACTATGGCTACACCTTC. It translates to CASSQQGRDYGYTF.

The CDR3 spells CASSKARAGRTSTDTQYF. The CDR3 DNA reads TGTGCCAGCAGCAAAGCAAGGGCAGGGCGCACGTCCACAGATACGCAGTATTTT. This rearrangement joins TRBV7-8 to TRBJ2-3, with D perhaps TRBD1 (5 bases). V was cut by 5 bases and J by 2 bases, with 23 bases left in between. In germline, CDR1 is SGHVS, CDR2 FQNEAQ. The CDR3 length is 18 residues.

In its sample, this clonotype was seen many times. This sequence joins TRBV20-1 and TRBJ2-1; D tentatively fits TRBD1 or TRBD2 (6 bases each). The CDR3 totals 13 residues. Germline-derived CDR1 and CDR2 are DFQATT and SNEGSKA (reference sequence). Trimming took 1 base from V and 8 from J, leaving 12 bases between them. CDR3 in DNA: TGCAGTGCTAGAGGTCCCGGGGGCCATGAGCAGTTCTTC. Amino acid sequence: CSARGPGGHEQFF.

The rearrangement joins TRBV29-1 to TRBJ2-5; unclear D gene. V dropped 7 bases and J dropped 0 bases, with 6 bases sitting between them. This CDR3 comprises 11 residues. CDR1 is SQVTM, CDR2 ANQGSEA, per germline. DNA of the CDR3: TGCAGCGCCAAAAACCAAGAGACCCAGTACTTC. It encodes CSAKNQETQYF.

The CDR3 DNA sequence: TGCGCCAGCTTTTCGGGGGAGCTGTTTTTT. Its protein is CASFSGELFF. The J gene is TRBJ2-2, the V gene TRBV10-2, with D uncertain. Germline values: CDR1 WSHSY, CDR2 SAAADI. This CDR3 has 10 residues. Trimming stripped 8 bases from V and 8 bases from J, with 6 bases between.

This clonotype was seen many times. The chain combines TRBV5-1 with TRBJ2-7; TRBD2 might be the D (6 bases). V gave up 4 bases and J gave up 7 bases, with 15 bases separating them. This CDR3 has 13 amino acids. Germline values: CDR1 SGHRS, CDR2 YFSETQ. The chain's CDR3 is CASSPGDVWEQYF. Here the CDR3 DNA reads TGCGCCAGCAGCCCGGGGGACGTTTGGGAGCAGTACTTC.

The J gene is TRBJ2-5, the V gene TRBV4-2; 7 nucleotides line up with TRBD2. The V segment lost 0 bases and the J segment 2 bases; nucleotides outside the gene matches: 3. This CDR3 comprises 15 residues. Germline V gives CDR1 LGHNA, CDR2 YNFKEQ. The CDR3 nucleotides read TGTGCCAGCAGCCAAGAGCTAGCGGAACAAGAGACCCAGTACTTC. It codes for CASSQELAEQETQYF.

This clonotype has at least ten counts. V gene TRBV2 combines with J gene TRBJ1-4; D unclear. The V end was cut by 5 bases, the J end by 7 bases, with 17 bases between. The CDR3 totals 15 residues. CDR1 is SNHLY, CDR2 FYNNEI, per germline. CDR3: CASSFPHLGGEKLFF. In DNA, the CDR3 is TGTGCCAGCAGTTTTCCCCACCTTGGTGGTGAAAAACTGTTTTTT.

This chain connects TRBV5-1 to TRBJ2-2, with 9 nucleotides matching TRBD2. V lost 0 bases to trimming and J lost 4 bases; unmatched junction nucleotides: 4. The CDR3 contains 16 residues. The germline gives CDR1 SGHRS, CDR2 YFSETQ. The CDR3 sequence: CASSLGAGGPTGELFF. In nucleotides, the CDR3 is TGCGCCAGCAGCTTGGGCGCGGGGGGGCCCACCGGGGAGCTGTTTTTT. Filled out from reference TRBV5-1 and TRBJ2-2, the complete variable domain reads KAGVTQTPRYLIKTRGQQVTLSCSPISGHRSVSWYQQTPGQGLQFLFEYFSETQRNKGNFPGRFSGRQFSNSRSEMNVSTLELGDSALYLCASSLGAGGPTGELFFGEGSRLTVL.

Many counts were recorded for this clonotype. This chain uses TRBV10-3 with TRBJ1-1; TRBD1 matches at 9 bases. CDR3 length: 14 residues. CDR1 is ENHRY and CDR2 is SYGVKD in the germline V gene. V trimming: 2 bases; J trimming: 7 bases; junction bases outside the gene matches: 5. The CDR3 DNA follows: TGTGCCATCAGTGAGGGACAGGGGATCGGTGAAGCTTTCTTT. Its protein product is CAISEGQGIGEAFF.

As concerns this clonotype: Since a much larger clone is just one base distant, this may be a read error. The chain has TRBV12-3 or TRBV12-4 and TRBJ1-2; no clear D. There are 13 residues in the CDR3. CDR3 coding DNA: TGTGCCAGCAGTTTCGGGTCAGTCTATGGCCACACCTTC. This codes for CASSFGSVYGHTF.

This chain links TRBV7-3 with TRBJ2-3; 7 bases are a match to TRBD2. CDR3 length equals 18 residues. The J segment lost 0 bases and the V segment lost 1 base, leaving 10 bases of the junction unmatched. Germline assignment: CDR1 SGHTA and CDR2 FQGTGA. Written as DNA, the CDR3 is TGTGCCAGCAGCTTAAGGTCTGCGGGAGCGGGAAGCACAGATACGCAGTATTTT. Translating it yields CASSLRSAGAGSTDTQYF.

V is TRBV2 and J is TRBJ2-1, with D possibly being TRBD1 (5 bases). V shed 6 bases and J shed 5 bases, with 11 bases lying between them. The CDR3 length is 13 residues. Germline V CDR1 and CDR2: SNHLY, FYNNEI. CDR3 sequence: CASSDDRHNEQFF. The CDR3 DNA is TGTGCCAGCAGCGACGACAGACACAATGAGCAGTTCTTC.

About this clonotype: This may be a read error: a much more frequent sequence differs by one nucleotide. The chain couples TRBV3-1 to TRBJ2-5; TRBD1 matches 8 bases. Per germline, CDR1 LGHDT and CDR2 YNNKEL (reference sequence). This CDR3 spans 17 amino acids. Unmatched junction bases numbered 9, after V lost 0 bases and J lost 3 bases. The CDR3 sequence: CASSQDKPGQVEETQYF. CDR3 nucleotides: TGTGCCAGCAGCCAAGATAAGCCGGGACAGGTGGAAGAGACCCAGTACTTC.

The rearrangement joins TRBV5-1 to TRBJ1-2; unclear D gene. Germline V gene sequence: CDR1 SGHRS, CDR2 YFSETQ. V was trimmed by 5 bases and J by 7 bases, leaving 15 bases between them. The length of the CDR3 is 13 residues. The CDR3 protein is CASSRSDGSGYTF. The CDR3 nucleotides are TGCGCCAGCAGTCGGTCAGACGGTAGTGGCTACACCTTC.

The chain combines TRBV5-4 with TRBJ2-4, with 10 bases lining up with TRBD1. This CDR3 spans 15 amino acids. CDR1 and CDR2 from the germline V gene are SGHNT and YYREEE (reference sequence). V was pared by 1 base and J by 5 bases, with 3 bases of the junction left unmatched. CDR3 region: CASSLKTGGENIQYF. CDR3 DNA sequence: TGTGCCAGCAGCTTGAAGACAGGGGGCGAAAACATTCAGTACTTC.

The chain is built from TRBV6-2 or TRBV6-3 and TRBJ2-1; 9 bases fit TRBD2. The CDR3 is 15 residues long. V shed 0 bases and J 11 bases; nucleotides not matched to a gene: 8. Germline lookup yields CDR1 MNHEY and CDR2 SVGEGT. The CDR3 DNA sequence: TGTGCCAGCAGTTACTCGGGCGGGGGGGCGGGTAAGCAGTTCTTC. Translated, it gives CASSYSGGGAGKQFF.

This clonotype was counted many times. The CDR3 coding sequence is TGTGCCAGCAGCTCGAAGGGACAGCTCAATGAGCAGTTCTTC. It specifies CASSSKGQLNEQFF. The chain has TRBV7-9 and TRBJ2-1; 7 bases map to TRBD1. This CDR3 is built from 14 residues. Germline V gives CDR1 SEHNR, CDR2 FQNEAQ (reference sequence). With 4 bases clipped from V and 6 bases from J, the junction kept 6 bases outside the gene matches.

This clonotype appeared a few times. The rearrangement joins TRBV7-8 to TRBJ2-7, with TRBD1 matching 10 bases. CDR3 length: 14 amino acids. Germline CDR1 and CDR2: SGHVS and FQNEAQ. V lost 5 bases, J lost 6 bases, and 7 bases stayed unmatched. This CDR3 is CASSRDRGLPEQYF. Here the CDR3 DNA reads TGTGCCAGCAGCCGGGACAGGGGTCTACCCGAGCAGTACTTC.

In this sample, this clonotype turned up many times. The chain is built from TRBV3-1 and TRBJ2-1; possibly TRBD1 for D (5 bases). V was pared by 1 base and J by 9 bases, with 10 bases between. The V gene's germline CDR1 is LGHDT and CDR2 YNNKEL (reference sequence). The CDR3 sequence is 13 residues long. CDR3 coding DNA: TGTGCCAGCAGCCAAGCAGGGATTGGTGAGCAGTTCTTC. Its protein product is CASSQAGIGEQFF.

This clonotype was recorded many times. The chain couples TRBV20-1 to TRBJ2-7; 8 bases fit TRBD1. The CDR3 length is 13 residues. CDR1 is DFQATT, CDR2 SNEGSKA, per germline (reference sequence). Losses at the gene ends were 5 bases for V and 5 bases for J; bases not matched to a gene: 8. The CDR3 is CSAPGQAEHEQYF. CDR3 in DNA: TGCAGTGCTCCGGGACAGGCAGAACACGAGCAGTACTTC.

The chain employs TRBV4-1 and TRBJ1-5; no firm D call. CDR1 is MGHRA, CDR2 YSYEKL, per germline. Trimming pared 0 bases from V and 7 bases from J, leaving 10 bases between. The CDR3 sequence is 14 residues long. The CDR3 DNA sequence: TGCGCCAGCAGCCAAGATCATGCGGAACAGCCCCAGCATTTT. As protein: CASSQDHAEQPQHF.

This clonotype was recorded at least ten times. This chain links TRBV20-1 with TRBJ2-2; D remains unclear. V lost 0 bases and J 0 bases, leaving 2 bases between the germline ends. This CDR3 is built from 13 residues. Per the germline V gene, CDR1 is DFQATT and CDR2 is SNEGSKA (reference sequence). CDR3 bases: TGCAGTGCTAGAGATGCGAACACCGGGGAGCTGTTTTTT. Protein product: CSARDANTGELFF.